These T cell receptor beta chains were read from a single sample in a study of CD8+ T cells in alopecia areata. This table comes from immunoSEQ multiplex PCR, and its TCRdb copy is limited to in-frame clones, with some not included. In the table there are about 200,000 clones, 57% of which are singletons. This sample comprised CD4+ T cells sorted from blood, obtained at week 0. The receptors shown here come from a human donor with alopecia areata. Each CDR3 is given with its conserved first and last residue. Fields, in order: CDR3 protein, CDR3 DNA, V gene, D gene, clone size, J gene. A D gene is named only where the DNA matches it firmly. Clone size is not always given. Where it is, it says once, few, many or a class for expanded clones.

cdr3_aa: CATTGQGLNSPLHF
cdr3_nt: TGTGCCACTACCGGACAGGGTTTAAATTCACCCCTCCACTTT
v_call: TRBV19
d_call: TRBD1
clone_size: .
j_call: TRBJ1-6

cdr3_aa: CASSATLFYGYTF
cdr3_nt: TGTGCCAGCAGCGCAACCCTTTTCTATGGCTACACCTTC
v_call: TRBV9
d_call: .
clone_size: .
j_call: TRBJ1-2

cdr3_aa: CASSQGRQGAPTDTQYF
cdr3_nt: TGTGCCAGCAGCCAAGGGCGACAGGGGGCACCAACAGATACGCAGTATTTT
v_call: TRBV4-2
d_call: TRBD1
clone_size: .
j_call: TRBJ2-3

cdr3_aa: CASVQTLNTEAFF
cdr3_nt: TGTGCCAGCGTACAGACCCTGAACACTGAAGCTTTCTTT
v_call: TRBV2
d_call: .
clone_size: few
j_call: TRBJ1-1

cdr3_aa: CSVEESRAGNTIYF
cdr3_nt: TGCAGCGTTGAAGAGTCCAGGGCTGGAAACACCATATATTTT
v_call: TRBV29-1
d_call: .
clone_size: .
j_call: TRBJ1-3

cdr3_aa: CASSDSGWDEKLFF
cdr3_nt: TGTGCCAGCAGTGATTCAGGTTGGGATGAAAAACTGTTTTTT
v_call: TRBV6-1
d_call: .
clone_size: few
j_call: TRBJ1-4

cdr3_aa: CASSYSVAGPNGYTF
cdr3_nt: TGTGCCAGCAGTTACTCGGTCGCAGGGCCAAATGGCTACACCTTC
v_call: TRBV6-5
d_call: .
clone_size: few
j_call: TRBJ1-2

cdr3_aa: CASSRTGTASYNEQFF
cdr3_nt: TGCGCCAGCAGCCGAACCGGGACCGCATCCTACAATGAGCAGTTCTTC
v_call: TRBV4-1
d_call: .
clone_size: .
j_call: TRBJ2-1

cdr3_aa: CAWTKGGAFDGYTF
cdr3_nt: TGTGCCTGGACCAAAGGGGGTGCCTTTGATGGCTACACCTTC
v_call: TRBV30
d_call: .
clone_size: .
j_call: TRBJ1-2

cdr3_aa: CASAQGTTSETQYF
cdr3_nt: TGTGCCAGCGCGCAAGGGACAACGTCTGAGACCCAGTACTTC
v_call: TRBV11-2
d_call: .
clone_size: .
j_call: TRBJ2-5

cdr3_aa: CASSLGGQEGAYEQYF
cdr3_nt: TGTGCCAGCAGCTTAGGAGGGCAGGAAGGGGCCTACGAGCAGTACTTC
v_call: TRBV11-1
d_call: .
clone_size: .
j_call: TRBJ2-7

cdr3_aa: CATKQGPANYGYTF
cdr3_nt: TGTGCCACCAAACAGGGGCCAGCTAACTATGGCTACACCTTC
v_call: TRBV15
d_call: TRBD1
clone_size: once
j_call: TRBJ1-2

cdr3_aa: CASSVGQGFNGANVLTF
cdr3_nt: TGTGCCAGCAGCGTAGGACAGGGTTTCAATGGGGCCAACGTCCTGACTTTC
v_call: TRBV9
d_call: TRBD1
clone_size: .
j_call: TRBJ2-6

cdr3_aa: CATSRAGARDEQYF
cdr3_nt: TGTGCCACCAGCAGAGCTGGGGCTAGGGACGAGCAGTACTTC
v_call: TRBV15
d_call: .
clone_size: .
j_call: TRBJ2-7

cdr3_aa: CASSVPGAGANVLTF
cdr3_nt: TGTGCCAGCAGCGTACCGGGGGCTGGGGCCAACGTCCTGACTTTC
v_call: TRBV9
d_call: .
clone_size: few
j_call: TRBJ2-6

cdr3_aa: CASSVEAGTYGYTF
cdr3_nt: TGTGCCAGCAGCGTAGAAGCAGGGACCTATGGCTACACCTTC
v_call: TRBV9
d_call: .
clone_size: .
j_call: TRBJ1-2

cdr3_aa: CAWSVPGGSGYTF
cdr3_nt: TGTGCCTGGAGTGTACCCGGGGGCTCTGGCTACACCTTC
v_call: TRBV30
d_call: .
clone_size: .
j_call: TRBJ1-2

cdr3_aa: CASRERARTDTQYF
cdr3_nt: TGCGCCAGCAGGGAGCGGGCAAGAACAGATACGCAGTATTTT
v_call: TRBV23-1
d_call: .
clone_size: few
j_call: TRBJ2-3

cdr3_aa: CATSRDLARGSSQFF
cdr3_nt: TGTGCCACCAGCAGAGATCTCGCAAGAGGTTCCTCCCAGTTCTTC
v_call: TRBV15
d_call: .
clone_size: .
j_call: TRBJ2-1

cdr3_aa: CASSLLASGPYEQYF
cdr3_nt: TGTGCCAGCAGCTTATTGGCTAGCGGGCCCTACGAGCAGTACTTC
v_call: TRBV11-2
d_call: TRBD2
clone_size: .
j_call: TRBJ2-7

cdr3_aa: CASSLSGSRMYEQYF
cdr3_nt: TGTGCCAGCAGTTTAAGCGGGAGCAGAATGTACGAGCAGTACTTC
v_call: TRBV27
d_call: TRBD2
clone_size: .
j_call: TRBJ2-7

cdr3_aa: CAISEGQYNEQFF
cdr3_nt: TGTGCCATCAGTGAGGGTCAATACAATGAGCAGTTCTTC
v_call: TRBV10-3
d_call: .
clone_size: few
j_call: TRBJ2-1

cdr3_aa: CASSLLGGGAVYNEQFF
cdr3_nt: TGTGCCAGCAGCTTATTGGGCGGGGGGGCCGTCTACAATGAGCAGTTCTTC
v_call: TRBV11-2
d_call: TRBD2
clone_size: .
j_call: TRBJ2-1

cdr3_aa: CASSLGPKNIQYF
cdr3_nt: TGTGCCAGCAGCTTAGGCCCCAAAAACATTCAGTACTTC
v_call: TRBV11-2
d_call: .
clone_size: .
j_call: TRBJ2-4

cdr3_aa: CAWNPALRVNYGYTF
cdr3_nt: TGTGCCTGGAACCCAGCCCTAAGGGTTAACTATGGCTACACCTTC
v_call: TRBV30
d_call: .
clone_size: .
j_call: TRBJ1-2

cdr3_aa: CATSRLGQGSTDTQYF
cdr3_nt: TGTGCCACCAGCCGGTTGGGACAGGGGAGCACAGATACGCAGTATTTT
v_call: TRBV15
d_call: TRBD1
clone_size: .
j_call: TRBJ2-3

cdr3_aa: CAIRTSGGHEQYF
cdr3_nt: TGTGCCATCAGGACTAGCGGGGGTCACGAGCAGTACTTC
v_call: TRBV10-3
d_call: TRBD2
clone_size: .
j_call: TRBJ2-7

cdr3_aa: CASSEQNEKLFF
cdr3_nt: TGTGCCAGCAGTGAACAGAATGAAAAACTGTTTTTT
v_call: TRBV28
d_call: .
clone_size: few
j_call: TRBJ1-4

cdr3_aa: CASSGTVYGYTF
cdr3_nt: TGTGCCAGCTCCGGGACAGTTTATGGCTACACCTTC
v_call: TRBV6-6
d_call: TRBD1
clone_size: many
j_call: TRBJ1-2

cdr3_aa: CSVGGQSYEQYF
cdr3_nt: TGCAGCGTTGGGGGACAGAGCTACGAGCAGTACTTC
v_call: TRBV29-1
d_call: TRBD1
clone_size: .
j_call: TRBJ2-7

cdr3_aa: CSVDRGIGTEAFF
cdr3_nt: TGCAGCGTTGATCGGGGGATTGGCACTGAAGCTTTCTTT
v_call: TRBV29-1
d_call: .
clone_size: .
j_call: TRBJ1-1

cdr3_aa: CASSPDRGGGGANVLTF
cdr3_nt: TGCGCCAGCAGCCCAGACAGGGGAGGAGGTGGGGCCAACGTCCTGACTTTC
v_call: TRBV5-1
d_call: TRBD1
clone_size: .
j_call: TRBJ2-6

cdr3_aa: CASSLPGGRETDTQYF
cdr3_nt: TGTGCCAGCAGCTTGCCGGGCGGGAGGGAAACAGATACGCAGTATTTT
v_call: TRBV5-4
d_call: TRBD2
clone_size: .
j_call: TRBJ2-3

cdr3_aa: CSVEKSRLTGELFF
cdr3_nt: TGCAGCGTTGAAAAGTCGAGGTTGACCGGGGAGCTGTTTTTT
v_call: TRBV29-1
d_call: .
clone_size: few
j_call: TRBJ2-2

cdr3_aa: CASSWGAGAQETQYF
cdr3_nt: TGCGCCAGCAGCTGGGGCGCGGGGGCCCAAGAGACCCAGTACTTC
v_call: TRBV5-1
d_call: .
clone_size: .
j_call: TRBJ2-5

cdr3_aa: CSVEDRGGAPIIF
cdr3_nt: TGCAGCGTTGAAGACAGGGGAGGCGCCCCCATCATCTTC
v_call: TRBV29-1
d_call: .
clone_size: few
j_call: TRBJ2-7

cdr3_aa: CASSSQGIGNTEAFF
cdr3_nt: TGTGCCAGCAGTTCCCAGGGAATTGGAAACACTGAAGCTTTCTTT
v_call: TRBV6-5
d_call: .
clone_size: .
j_call: TRBJ1-1

cdr3_aa: CASSLTQGYEQYF
cdr3_nt: TGTGCCAGCAGCTTAACGCAGGGCTACGAGCAGTACTTC
v_call: TRBV7-9
d_call: .
clone_size: .
j_call: TRBJ2-7

cdr3_aa: CASSLEGPHNSPLHF
cdr3_nt: TGCGCCAGCAGCTTGGAAGGGCCCCATAATTCACCCCTCCACTTT
v_call: TRBV5-1
d_call: .
clone_size: .
j_call: TRBJ1-6

cdr3_aa: CASSQLRSGGPTDTQYF
cdr3_nt: TGTGCCAGCAGCCAGCTCCGTAGCGGGGGGCCCACAGATACGCAGTATTTT
v_call: TRBV4-2
d_call: TRBD2
clone_size: many
j_call: TRBJ2-3

cdr3_aa: CASRGGTADRDF
cdr3_nt: TGCGCCAGCAGGGGCGGGACAGCTGATAGGGATTTT
v_call: TRBV5-1
d_call: .
clone_size: .
j_call: TRBJ2-3

cdr3_aa: CASSDPWTDMNTEAFF
cdr3_nt: TGTGCCAGCAGTGACCCATGGACAGACATGAACACTGAAGCTTTCTTT
v_call: TRBV6-1
d_call: .
clone_size: .
j_call: TRBJ1-1

cdr3_aa: CSAAPSETQYF
cdr3_nt: TGCAGTGCTGCGCCTTCCGAGACGCAGTATTTT
v_call: TRBV20-1
d_call: .
clone_size: once
j_call: TRBJ2-3